This TCR beta chain was sequenced in a study of shared T cell receptors in the human thymus. Sequencing used immunoSEQ multiplex PCR; TCRdb keeps in-frame clones, though not all of them. Among under 850,000 clones listed, around nine tenths were seen once. Germline V lookup: CDR1 SGHDN, CDR2 FVKESK. The CDR3 runs to 13 residues. V lost 4 bases and J 3 bases, leaving 8 bases between the germline ends. A further study also used this sample, focusing on human thymus T cells. As that study records: In corrective heart surgery, resections were taken, and these provided the thymus tissue. In thymic and blood repertoires alike, V and J usage looked biased.

The clonotype comes from a boy under three years old with a congenital heart defect. Sequencing was done on a sample of thymocytes. The V and J genes are TRBV14 and TRBJ2-3; D remains ambiguous. The CDR3 spells CASSLGPTDTQYF. CDR3 nucleotide sequence: TGTGCCAGCAGCCTTGGGCCAACAGATACGCAGTATTTT.